What follows is one TCR beta chain and its context. What it binds is unknown. This sample was taken from a study of metastatic and nonmetastatic thyroid tumors. For the study at large: Across blood and tumor or nodule tissue, repertoires from malignant and benign thyroid patients were compared with one another.

Source study methods: CDR3 was compared across clinicopathological groups, and the resulting differences were used to build a distant-metastasis classifier for papillary thyroid cancer. TCRdb re-processed the PCR reads through MiXCR. The V and J calls were not made by the authors but by TCRdb's processing. The sample lists about 70,000 clones, roughly 18% occurring once. No patient had received any treatment before thyroid surgery. This CDR3 is built from 13 residues. V lost 6 bases to trimming and J lost 3 bases, with 15 bases between them. CDR1 is DFQATT, CDR2 SNEGSKA, per germline (reference sequence). Study-wide points: A significant increase in TCR beta diversity was reportedly seen in malignant thyroid tumors relative to benign nodules, in blood and tumor.

The receptor comes from a female donor with papillary thyroid cancer or a benign thyroid nodule (not recorded which). Some clones in this sample may be carry-over from other donors' samples. The sequencing sample was made of blood. This chain connects TRBV20-1 to TRBJ2-7; D tentatively reads TRBD1 or TRBD2 (6 bases each). The CDR3 DNA is TGCAGTGCGGGGGGACACGGGGGCTACGAGCAGTACTTC. As protein: CSAGGHGGYEQYF.